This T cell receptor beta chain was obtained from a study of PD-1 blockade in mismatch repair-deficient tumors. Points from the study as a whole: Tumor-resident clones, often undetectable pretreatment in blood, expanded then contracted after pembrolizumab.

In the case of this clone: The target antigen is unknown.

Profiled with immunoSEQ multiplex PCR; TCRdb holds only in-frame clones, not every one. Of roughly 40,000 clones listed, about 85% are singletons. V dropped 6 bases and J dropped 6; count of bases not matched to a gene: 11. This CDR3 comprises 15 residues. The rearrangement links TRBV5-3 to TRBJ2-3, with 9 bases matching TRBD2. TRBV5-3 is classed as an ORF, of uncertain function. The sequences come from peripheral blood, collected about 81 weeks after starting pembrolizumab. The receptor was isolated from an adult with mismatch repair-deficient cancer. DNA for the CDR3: TGTGCCAGAACTTGCGGGAGGGATGAGCCGGATACGCAGTATTTT. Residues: CARTCGRDEPDTQYF.